Given below is one TCR beta chain in context. The germline V and J ends were trimmed by 2 bases and 0 bases, with 9 bases remaining between them. Per germline, CDR1 SGHRS and CDR2 YFSETQ. There are 16 residues in the CDR3. The data were taken from a study of cytomegalovirus exposure and HLA in healthy donors. The method was immunoSEQ multiplex PCR; TCRdb's version includes in-frame clones alone and lacks a portion of them. The profile shows some 87,000 clones, about 96% of them singletons. V usage is TRBV5-1 and J usage is TRBJ2-6; D uncertain. This TCR was sampled from a woman younger than 30 in good health and CMV-seronegative. Sequencing input: PBMCs. This chain's CDR3 is CASSFAQTSGANVLTF. The CDR3 DNA sequence: TGCGCCAGCAGCTTTGCACAGACCTCTGGGGCCAACGTCCTGACTTTC.